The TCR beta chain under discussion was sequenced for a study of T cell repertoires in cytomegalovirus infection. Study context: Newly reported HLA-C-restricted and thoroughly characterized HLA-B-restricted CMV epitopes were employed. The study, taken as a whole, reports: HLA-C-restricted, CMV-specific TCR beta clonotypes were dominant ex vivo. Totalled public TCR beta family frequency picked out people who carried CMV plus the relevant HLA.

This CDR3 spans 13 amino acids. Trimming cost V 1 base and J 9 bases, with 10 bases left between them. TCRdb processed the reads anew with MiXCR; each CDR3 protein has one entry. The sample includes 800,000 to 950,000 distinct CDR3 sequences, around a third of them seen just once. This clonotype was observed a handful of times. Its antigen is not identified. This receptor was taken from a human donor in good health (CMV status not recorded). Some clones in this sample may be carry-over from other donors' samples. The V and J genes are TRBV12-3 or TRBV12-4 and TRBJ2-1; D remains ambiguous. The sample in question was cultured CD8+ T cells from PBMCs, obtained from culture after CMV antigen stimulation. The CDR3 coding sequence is TGTGCCAGCAGTTTAGTGGGTTGGGTTGAGCAGTTCTTC. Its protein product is CASSLVGWVEQFF.